The next 19 T cell receptor beta chains were all read from a single sample in a study of OX40 agonist ivuxolimab in advanced cancers. Profiling relied on immunoSEQ multiplex PCR, and the TCRdb table lists in-frame clones only, not all of them. This table has approximately 70,000 clones, 88% appearing once. Sequences were derived from CD4+ or CD8+ T cells sorted from blood, sampled in a trial of the OX40 agonist ivuxolimab. These receptors were taken from an adult with an advanced solid tumor such as melanoma, head and neck, liver or kidney cancer.

A single count supports this clone. This chain uses TRBV7-8 with TRBJ2-3, with 9 positions matching TRBD2. The germline V gene encodes CDR1 SGHVS and CDR2 FQNEAQ. The CDR3 extends over 16 amino acids. V was pared by 4 bases and J by 4 bases, with 9 bases of the junction left unmatched. CDR3 nucleotides: TGTGCCAGCAGCTCCCCTAAAGCGGGGGGCCCAGATACGCAGTATTTT. Its translation is CASSSPKAGGPDTQYF.

This chain connects TRBV10-3 to TRBJ2-1; 8 bases fit TRBD2. The CDR3 has 13 amino acids. Germline V gene sequence: CDR1 ENHRY, CDR2 SYGVKD. J gave up 4 bases and V 7 bases, and 3 bases lay outside the gene matches. The DNA for the CDR3 is TGTGCCATCACAGGCGGGGGGTACAATGAGCAGTTCTTC. Its protein product is CAITGGGYNEQFF.

The chain combines TRBV7-9 with TRBJ1-2, with D unclear. Between the trimmed V and J ends, which lost 3 bases and 6 bases, there was a span of 8 bases. This CDR3 spans 12 amino acids. Germline-derived CDR1 and CDR2 are SEHNR and FQNEAQ (reference sequence). The CDR3 nucleotides are TGTGCCAGCAGCTTTGGGTGGGATGGCTACACCTTC. It translates to CASSFGWDGYTF.

The V call is TRBV5-4, the J call TRBJ1-2; D perhaps matches TRBD1 (5 bases). Germline CDR1 and CDR2: SGHNT and YYREEE (reference sequence). This CDR3 is 15 amino acids long. The V and J ends lost 4 bases and 3 bases respectively, with 16 bases between them. The CDR3 region has the DNA TGTGCCAGCAGCCCCGATGTGGGGGGATACTATGGCTACACCTTC. Its protein is CASSPDVGGYYGYTF.

The J gene is TRBJ1-5, the V gene TRBV5-1, with D possibly being TRBD1 (5 bases). CDR3 length: 15 residues. Per the germline V gene, CDR1 is SGHRS and CDR2 is YFSETQ. V shed 4 bases and J shed 5 bases, with 16 bases lying between them. CDR3 residues: CASSPGSSQDQPQHF. CDR3 DNA sequence: TGCGCCAGCAGCCCGGGCAGCTCACAGGATCAGCCCCAGCATTTT.

This clone was counted a single time. The chain employs TRBV18 and TRBJ1-1; D might be TRBD1 (6 bases). The CDR3 covers 15 residues. CDR1 and CDR2 from the germline V gene are KGHSH and LQKENI. Trimming left V 0 bases short and J 0 bases short, with 8 bases between. In nucleotides, the CDR3 is TGTGCCAGCTCACCACCGGCAGGGGTGAACACTGAAGCTTTCTTT. Translated: CASSPPAGVNTEAFF.

The table lists this clone with a count of one. The rearrangement links TRBV7-2 to TRBJ2-1; no firm D call. Germline loops: CDR1 SGHTA, CDR2 FQGNSA. The CDR3 runs 18 residues. The V end was cut by 4 bases, the J end by 4 bases, with 23 bases between. CDR3 in amino acids: CASSSRIPFAVVYNEQFF. CDR3 bases: TGTGCCAGCAGCTCCCGAATCCCATTCGCGGTGGTGTACAATGAGCAGTTCTTC.

The V call is TRBV28, the J call TRBJ1-6; a possible D gene is TRBD1 (5 bases). Germline loops: CDR1 MDHEN, CDR2 SYDVKM. The V gene lost 6 bases and the J gene lost 9 bases, with 15 bases spanning the gap. CDR3 size: 14 residues. Written as DNA, the CDR3 is TGTGCCAGCAGGGGGGGGAGGGATAGTTCACCCCTCCACTTT. It is translated as CASRGGRDSSPLHF.

The chain employs TRBV27 and TRBJ1-2; D unresolved. The CDR3 length is 13 residues. V lost 5 bases and J lost 5, with 12 bases in between. Per the germline V gene, CDR1 is MNHEY and CDR2 is SMNVEV (reference sequence). The CDR3 sequence: CASSPRNLYGYTF. The CDR3 nucleotides are TGTGCCAGCAGTCCTCGTAACCTGTATGGCTACACCTTC.

The chain is built from TRBV29-1 and TRBJ1-2; D is uncertain. The germline V gene encodes CDR1 SQVTM and CDR2 ANQGSEA. V was clipped by 2 bases and J by 2 bases, with 9 bases between them. CDR3 length: 13 residues. The CDR3 DNA sequence: TGCAGCGTTGAATTTAGCCCGAACTATGGCTACACCTTC. Translating gives CSVEFSPNYGYTF.

The gene calls are TRBV2 and TRBJ2-3, with D possibly being TRBD1 (6 bases). Between the trimmed V and J ends, which lost 4 bases and 0 bases, there was a span of 8 bases. The germline gives CDR1 SNHLY, CDR2 FYNNEI. This CDR3 has 14 amino acids. The CDR3 here is CASSAQGSTDTQYF. The DNA for the CDR3 is TGTGCCAGCAGTGCACAGGGTAGCACAGATACGCAGTATTTT. The variable domain in full, completed from reference TRBV2 and TRBJ2-3, reads EPEVTQTPSHQVTQMGQEVILRCVPISNHLYFYWYRQILGQKVEFLVSFYNNEISEKSEIFDDQFSVERPDGSNFTLKIRSTKLEDSAMYFCASSAQGSTDTQYFGPGTRLTVL.

This clone was picked up one time. CDR3: CASSAEQGVGYTF. The CDR3 DNA follows: TGTGCCAGCAGCGCTGAACAGGGTGTGGGCTACACCTTC. The chain links TRBV2 to TRBJ1-2; D is possibly TRBD1 (6 bases). V was pared by 6 bases and J by 8 bases, with 16 bases between. This CDR3 is built from 13 residues. CDR1 and CDR2 from the germline V gene are SNHLY and FYNNEI. Together with reference TRBV2 and TRBJ1-2, the CDR3 gives the full variable domain: EPEVTQTPSHQVTQMGQEVILRCVPISNHLYFYWYRQILGQKVEFLVSFYNNEISEKSEIFDDQFSVERPDGSNFTLKIRSTKLEDSAMYFCASSAEQGVGYTFGSGTRLTVV.

The chain recombines TRBV28 with TRBJ2-7, with D unresolved. The CDR3 spans 14 residues. Germline CDR1 is MDHEN and CDR2 is SYDVKM. V was clipped by 5 bases and J by 7 bases, with 18 bases between them. In DNA form, the CDR3 reads TGTGCCAGCAGTCCCCACAGTGGGGTGGATGAGCAGTACTTC. It encodes CASSPHSGVDEQYF. Complete variable domain (other parts from reference TRBV28 and TRBJ2-7): DVKVTQSSRYLVKRTGEKVFLECVQDMDHENMFWYRQDPGLGLRLIYFSYDVKMKEKGDIPEGYSVSREKKERFSLILESASTNQTSMYLCASSPHSGVDEQYFGPGTRLTVT.

The chain uses TRBV10-2 and TRBJ2-1; D is uncertain. The V end lost 4 bases, the J end lost 0 bases, and 7 bases lay between the germline ends. Germline V gene sequence: CDR1 WSHSY, CDR2 SAAADI. The CDR3 totals 14 residues. The CDR3 protein is CASSAASSYNEQFF. The CDR3 coding sequence is TGCGCCAGCAGTGCGGCTAGCTCCTACAATGAGCAGTTCTTC.

The CDR3 reads CASSLTVFFYNEQFF. The CDR3 nucleotides read TGTGCCAGCAGTCTGACAGTGTTTTTTTACAATGAGCAGTTCTTC. The chain has TRBV27 and TRBJ2-1; D perhaps matches TRBD1 (5 bases). Germline V gene data show CDR1 as MNHEY and CDR2 as SMNVEV (reference sequence). The V gene lost 5 bases and the J gene lost 4 bases, with 15 bases spanning the gap. The CDR3 loop spans 15 amino acids.

The chain recombines TRBV7-2 with TRBJ2-2; TRBD1 matches 8 bases. The CDR3 length is 16 residues. Per germline, CDR1 SGHTA and CDR2 FQGNSA. After removal of 5 bases from V and 8 bases from J, the junction contained 13 bases not matched to a gene. The CDR3 coding sequence is TGTGCCAGCAGCCCCAAGGCAGGCAGGGGGCGGGGGGAGCTGTTTTTT. This gives the protein CASSPKAGRGRGELFF. The full variable domain, in which reference TRBV7-2 and TRBJ2-2 provide the parts outside the CDR3, is GAGVSQSPSNKVTEKGKDVELRCDPISGHTALYWYRQSLGQGLEFLIYFQGNSAPDKSGLPSDRFSAERTGGSVSTLTIQRTQQEDSAVYLCASSPKAGRGRGELFFGEGSRLTVL.

The rearrangement uses TRBV5-1 and TRBJ2-1; D is unresolved. Per germline, CDR1 SGHRS and CDR2 YFSETQ. The CDR3 consists of 13 residues. V lost 4 bases and J 3 bases, leaving 8 bases between the germline ends. For the CDR3, the DNA is TGCGCCAGCAGCCCTTCGGACTACAATGAGCAGTTCTTC. It specifies CASSPSDYNEQFF.

This clone was counted a single time. The chain links TRBV28 to TRBJ1-1, with TRBD1 as a possible D gene (6 bases). V dropped 1 base and J dropped 6 bases, with 12 bases sitting between them. CDR1 and CDR2 from the germline V gene are MDHEN and SYDVKM. The CDR3 loop spans 14 amino acids. The CDR3 region is CASSLSGGGSEAFF. The CDR3 DNA follows: TGTGCCAGCAGTTTATCTGGCGGGGGCTCTGAAGCTTTCTTT.

This clone was counted a few times. This sequence joins TRBV6-5 and TRBJ2-2; D call uncertain. The CDR3 totals 13 residues. Trimming took 4 bases from V and 5 from J, leaving 8 bases between them. Germline CDR1 and CDR2: MNHEY and SVGAGI. This CDR3 reads CASSLLVTGELFF. As DNA, the CDR3 is TGTGCCAGCAGTTTACTGGTTACCGGGGAGCTGTTTTTT.